One and the same sample provided the 18 T cell receptor beta chains below, sequenced in a study of cytomegalovirus exposure and HLA in healthy donors. Assay: immunoSEQ multiplex PCR; the TCRdb copy retains only in-frame clones and omits some. The sample holds roughly 190,000 clones, around nine tenths seen once. The specimen was PBMCs. The receptor source for this set is a man aged 25 to 45 in good health and CMV-seropositive.

V usage is TRBV19 and J usage is TRBJ2-7; D perhaps matches TRBD1 (6 bases). The V gene's germline CDR1 is LNHDA and CDR2 SQIVND (reference sequence). V was clipped by 5 bases and J by 0 bases, with 14 bases between them. The CDR3 consists of 15 residues. The CDR3 here is CASSRLQGFSYEQYF. The CDR3 DNA sequence: TGTGCCAGTAGTCGCTTACAGGGATTCTCCTACGAGCAGTACTTC.

This chain uses TRBV27 with TRBJ1-2, with D perhaps matching TRBD1 (6 bases). V was shortened by 6 bases and J by 3 bases, with 14 bases between the two germline ends. The CDR3 length is 14 residues. Germline CDR1 MNHEY, CDR2 SMNVEV (reference sequence). CDR3 nucleotide sequence: TGTGCCAGCAGCTCACAGGGTTTGGACTATGGCTACACCTTC. Residues: CASSSQGLDYGYTF.

There are a few counts of this clone. This CDR3 is CASSPAPGRNYGYTF. DNA of the CDR3: TGTGCCAGCAGCCCCGCCCCAGGGAGGAACTATGGCTACACCTTC. The chain employs TRBV7-9 and TRBJ1-2, with a possible D match to TRBD1 (5 bases). Germline V lookup: CDR1 SEHNR, CDR2 FQNEAQ (reference sequence). V was clipped by 5 bases and J by 2 bases, with 15 bases between them. This CDR3 region has 15 residues.

This sequence joins TRBV11-3 and TRBJ2-3, with 8 bases aligning to TRBD2. With V trimmed by 3 bases and J by 2 bases, 7 bases remained unmatched. Germline-derived CDR1 and CDR2 are SGHNT and YENEEA. The CDR3 covers 16 residues. CDR3 DNA sequence: TGTGCCAGCAGCTTTGGCGGGGGGATGGCCACAGATACGCAGTATTTT. Translating gives CASSFGGGMATDTQYF.

CDR3 DNA: TGTGCCAGCAGCTTTTATTCCTGGGGGGATACCGGGGAGCTGTTTTTT. Encoded protein: CASSFYSWGDTGELFF. The chain is built from TRBV5-6 and TRBJ2-2, with D tentatively TRBD2 (6 bases). V gave up 2 bases and J gave up 5 bases, with 16 bases separating them. This CDR3 is built from 16 residues. In germline, CDR1 is SGHDT, CDR2 YYEEEE.

The rearrangement uses TRBV29-1 and TRBJ2-1, with D perhaps TRBD1 or TRBD2 (5 bases each). Trimming took off 3 bases at V and 15 bases at J, with 36 bases between the two ends. Germline lookup yields CDR1 SQVTM and CDR2 ANQGSEA. CDR3 length: 18 amino acids. The CDR3: CSVEPRPPEWLSGTVGFF. CDR3 sequence (DNA): TGCAGCGTTGAGCCTCGGCCGCCAGAATGGCTCTCTGGGACCGTAGGGTTCTTC.

The V and J genes are TRBV6-5 and TRBJ1-3; D perhaps matches TRBD1 (5 bases). This CDR3 is 14 amino acids long. V lost 7 bases and J lost 3, with 13 bases in between. Per germline, CDR1 MNHEY and CDR2 SVGAGI. Here the CDR3 DNA reads TGTGCCAGCAAGGGCATAACAGGTGGAAACACCATATATTTT. Translating gives CASKGITGGNTIYF.

This chain connects TRBV4-1 to TRBJ1-2; 9 positions match TRBD1. The germline gives CDR1 MGHRA, CDR2 YSYEKL. The V and J ends lost 3 bases and 8 bases, in that order; junction bases with no gene match: 13. This CDR3 is built from 16 residues. This CDR3 is CASSQGGGQGRGGYTF. CDR3 coding DNA: TGCGCCAGCAGCCAGGGGGGAGGACAGGGGCGGGGCGGCTACACCTTC.

This rearrangement joins TRBV7-2 to TRBJ2-4; D not resolved. The V gene's germline CDR1 is SGHTA and CDR2 FQGNSA. Trimming shortened V by 4 bases and J by 3 bases, and 4 bases separated the two germline ends. The CDR3 has 12 amino acids. The CDR3 spells CASSSHKNIQYF. The CDR3, as DNA: TGTGCCAGCAGCTCTCACAAAAACATTCAGTACTTC. Together with reference TRBV7-2 and TRBJ2-4, the CDR3 gives the full variable domain: GAGVSQSPSNKVTEKGKDVELRCDPISGHTALYWYRQSLGQGLEFLIYFQGNSAPDKSGLPSDRFSAERTGGSVSTLTIQRTQQEDSAVYLCASSSHKNIQYFGAGTRLSVL.

J is TRBJ1-2 and V is TRBV27; D is perhaps TRBD1 (6 bases). This CDR3 is 14 amino acids long. Germline CDR1 and CDR2: MNHEY and SMNVEV (reference sequence). V dropped 6 bases and J dropped 0 bases, with 11 bases sitting between them. The CDR3 DNA reads TGTGCCAGCAGCCGGACAGCCGCTAACTATGGCTACACCTTC. It encodes CASSRTAANYGYTF.

This chain connects TRBV2 to TRBJ1-5; D gene uncertain. This CDR3 contains 15 residues. V dropped 3 bases and J dropped 3 bases, with 12 bases sitting between them. The germline CDR1 and CDR2 sequences are SNHLY and FYNNEI. CDR3: CASSEVGMPNQPQHF. The CDR3 nucleotides are TGTGCCAGCAGTGAGGTAGGGATGCCCAATCAGCCCCAGCATTTT.

The chain is built from TRBV6-6 and TRBJ2-7, with a possible D match to TRBD1 (5 bases). V lost 2 bases and J 3 bases, leaving 5 bases between the germline ends. Germline assignment: CDR1 MNHNY and CDR2 SVGAGI (reference sequence). This CDR3 contains 12 residues. CDR3 amino acids: CASSYRGYEQYF. CDR3 sequence (DNA): TGTGCCAGCAGTTACAGGGGCTACGAGCAGTACTTC.

The chain combines TRBV2 with TRBJ2-1, with TRBD2 matching over 11 bases. Germline V gene sequence: CDR1 SNHLY, CDR2 FYNNEI. The CDR3 is made up of 15 amino acids. V shed 8 bases and J 6 bases; nucleotides not matched to a gene: 9. CDR3 in amino acids: CASWLSTSGSNEQFF. The CDR3, as DNA: TGTGCCAGCTGGTTAAGCACTAGCGGGAGCAATGAGCAGTTCTTC.

J is TRBJ2-7 and V is TRBV2; 7 bases are a match to TRBD1. Germline loops: CDR1 SNHLY, CDR2 FYNNEI. The CDR3 is 13 amino acids. J lost 9 bases, V lost 3 bases, and 8 bases had no gene match. Here the CDR3 reads CASSDGGQPGQYF. CDR3 DNA: TGTGCCAGCAGTGATGGGGGACAGCCGGGGCAGTACTTC. Supplemented by reference TRBV2 and TRBJ2-7, the full variable domain reads EPEVTQTPSHQVTQMGQEVILRCVPISNHLYFYWYRQILGQKVEFLVSFYNNEISEKSEIFDDQFSVERPDGSNFTLKIRSTKLEDSAMYFCASSDGGQPGQYFGPGTRLTVT.

Here the CDR3 reads CSVGPGGNRDTEAFF. DNA of the CDR3: TGCAGCGTTGGACCGGGAGGGAACAGGGACACTGAAGCTTTCTTT. This chain uses TRBV29-1 with TRBJ1-1, with D possibly matching TRBD1 (6 bases). Germline V gene data show CDR1 as SQVTM and CDR2 as ANQGSEA. This CDR3 is built from 15 residues. V was clipped by 4 bases and J by 3 bases, with 18 bases between them.

The chain carries TRBV6-5 and TRBJ2-1, with TRBD2 matching 7 bases. The CDR3 length is 16 residues. J gave up 4 bases and V 0 bases, and 6 bases lay outside the gene matches. CDR1 and CDR2 from the germline V gene are MNHEY and SVGAGI. DNA for the CDR3: TGTGCCAGCAGTTACTCGAGCCTAGCGGTGTACAATGAGCAGTTCTTC. It codes for CASSYSSLAVYNEQFF.

This clone is a singleton in its sample. V and J are TRBV5-1 and TRBJ2-5, with TRBD2 identical over 8 bases. The CDR3 is made up of 16 amino acids. Germline CDR1 reads SGHRS; CDR2 reads YFSETQ. The J segment lost 4 bases and the V segment lost 0 bases, leaving 8 bases of the junction unmatched. CDR3 nucleotide sequence: TGCGCCAGCAGCTTGGTTTTTGGCGGGAGGCTAGAGACCCAGTACTTC. Protein: CASSLVFGGRLETQYF.

V is TRBV27 and J is TRBJ2-1, with 7 bases that match TRBD1. The V segment lost 2 bases and the J segment 8 bases; nucleotides outside the gene matches: 9. Looked up from germline, CDR1 is MNHEY and CDR2 is SMNVEV (reference sequence). The CDR3 totals 15 residues. This CDR3 is CASSLTGQRYDEQFF. CDR3 in DNA: TGTGCCAGCAGTTTAACGGGACAGAGATACGATGAGCAGTTCTTC.